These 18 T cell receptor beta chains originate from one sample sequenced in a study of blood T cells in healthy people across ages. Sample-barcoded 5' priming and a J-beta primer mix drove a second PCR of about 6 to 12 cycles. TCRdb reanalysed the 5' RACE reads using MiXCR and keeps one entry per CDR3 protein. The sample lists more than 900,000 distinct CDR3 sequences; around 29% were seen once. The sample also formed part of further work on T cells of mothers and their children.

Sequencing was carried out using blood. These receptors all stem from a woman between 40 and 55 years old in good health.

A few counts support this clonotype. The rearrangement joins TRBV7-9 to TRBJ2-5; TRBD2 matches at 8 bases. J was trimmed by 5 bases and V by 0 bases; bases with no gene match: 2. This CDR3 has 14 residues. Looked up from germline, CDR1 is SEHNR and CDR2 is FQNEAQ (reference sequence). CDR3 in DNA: TGTGCCAGCAGCTTAGCGCTAGCGGGCGAGACCCAGTACTTC. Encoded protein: CASSLALAGETQYF.

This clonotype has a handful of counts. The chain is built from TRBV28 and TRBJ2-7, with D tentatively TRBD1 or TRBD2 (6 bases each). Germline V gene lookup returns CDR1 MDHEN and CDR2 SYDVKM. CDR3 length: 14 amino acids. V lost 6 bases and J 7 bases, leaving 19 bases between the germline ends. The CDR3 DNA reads TGTGCCAGCAGCCAAGGGGGGTCCTTCCGGGAGCAGTACTTC. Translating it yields CASSQGGSFREQYF. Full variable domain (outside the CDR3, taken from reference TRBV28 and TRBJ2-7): DVKVTQSSRYLVKRTGEKVFLECVQDMDHENMFWYRQDPGLGLRLIYFSYDVKMKEKGDIPEGYSVSREKKERFSLILESASTNQTSMYLCASSQGGSFREQYFGPGTRLTVT.

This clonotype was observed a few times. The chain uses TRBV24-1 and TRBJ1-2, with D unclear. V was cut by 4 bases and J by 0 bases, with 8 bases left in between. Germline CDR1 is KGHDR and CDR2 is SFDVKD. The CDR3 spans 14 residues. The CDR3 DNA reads TGTGCCACCAGTGAAGCACGGGCTAACTATGGCTACACCTTC. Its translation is CATSEARANYGYTF.

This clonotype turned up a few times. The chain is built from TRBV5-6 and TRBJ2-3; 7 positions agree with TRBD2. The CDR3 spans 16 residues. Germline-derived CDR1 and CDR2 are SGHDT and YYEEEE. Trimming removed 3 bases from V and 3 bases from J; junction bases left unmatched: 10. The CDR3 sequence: CASSSTGGGGTDTQYF. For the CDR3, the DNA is TGTGCCAGCAGCTCGACGGGTGGCGGGGGTACAGATACGCAGTATTTT.

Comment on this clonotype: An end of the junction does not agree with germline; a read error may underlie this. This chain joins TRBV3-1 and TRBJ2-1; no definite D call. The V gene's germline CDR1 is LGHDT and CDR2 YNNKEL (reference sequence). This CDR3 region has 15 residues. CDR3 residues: CANSPEPNTYNEQFF. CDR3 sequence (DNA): TGTGCCAACAGCCCGGAACCAAACACCTACAATGAGCAGTTCTTC.

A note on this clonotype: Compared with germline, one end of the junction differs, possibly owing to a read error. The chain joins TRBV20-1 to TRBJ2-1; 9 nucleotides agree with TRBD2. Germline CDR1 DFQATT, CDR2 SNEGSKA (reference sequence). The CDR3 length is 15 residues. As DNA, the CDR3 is TGCAGTGCTAGTGCCGGGACTAGCTCCCACAATGAGCAGTTCTTC. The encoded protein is CSASAGTSSHNEQFF.

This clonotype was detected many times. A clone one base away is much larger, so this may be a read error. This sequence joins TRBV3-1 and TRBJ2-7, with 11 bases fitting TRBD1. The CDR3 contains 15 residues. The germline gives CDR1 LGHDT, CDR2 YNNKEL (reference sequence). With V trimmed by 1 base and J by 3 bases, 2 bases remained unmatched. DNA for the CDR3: TGTGCCAGCAGCCAAGTGGGGACAGGGGGCTACGAGCAGTACTTC. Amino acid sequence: CASSQVGTGGYEQYF.

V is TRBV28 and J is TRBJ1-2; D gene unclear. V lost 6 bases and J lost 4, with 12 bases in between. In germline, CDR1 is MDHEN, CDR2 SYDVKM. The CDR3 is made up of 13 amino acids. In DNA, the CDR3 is TGTGCCAGCAGAACTGGACCCAGCTATGGCTACACCTTC. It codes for CASRTGPSYGYTF.

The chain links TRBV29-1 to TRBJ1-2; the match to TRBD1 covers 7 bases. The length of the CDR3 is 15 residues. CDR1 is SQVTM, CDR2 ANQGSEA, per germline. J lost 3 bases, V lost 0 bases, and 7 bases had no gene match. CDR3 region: CSVEENRGLDYGYTF. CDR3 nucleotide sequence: TGCAGCGTTGAAGAGAACAGGGGTCTGGACTATGGCTACACCTTC.

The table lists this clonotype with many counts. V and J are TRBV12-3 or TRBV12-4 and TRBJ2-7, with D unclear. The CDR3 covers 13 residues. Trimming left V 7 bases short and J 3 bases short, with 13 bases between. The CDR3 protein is CASTQELGYEQYF. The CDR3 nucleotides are TGTGCCAGCACCCAGGAGTTGGGCTACGAGCAGTACTTC.

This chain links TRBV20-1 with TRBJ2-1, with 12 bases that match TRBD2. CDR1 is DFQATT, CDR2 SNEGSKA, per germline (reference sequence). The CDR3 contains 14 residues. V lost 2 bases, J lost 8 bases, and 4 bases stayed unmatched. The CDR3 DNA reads TGCAGTGCTAGACTAGCGGGGGGGTGGGATGAGCAGTTCTTC. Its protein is CSARLAGGWDEQFF.

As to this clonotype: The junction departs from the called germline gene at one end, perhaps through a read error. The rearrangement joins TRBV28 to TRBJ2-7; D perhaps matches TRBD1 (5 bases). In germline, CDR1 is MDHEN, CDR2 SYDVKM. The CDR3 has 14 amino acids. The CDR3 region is CVSNPTDLPYEQYF. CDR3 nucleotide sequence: TGTGTCAGCAACCCGACAGACTTACCGTACGAGCAGTACTTC.

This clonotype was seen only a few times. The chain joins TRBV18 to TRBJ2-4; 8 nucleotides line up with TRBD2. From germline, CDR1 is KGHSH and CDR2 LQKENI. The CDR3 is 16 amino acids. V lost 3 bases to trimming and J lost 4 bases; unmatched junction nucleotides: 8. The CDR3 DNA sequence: TGTGCCAGCTCACCGTCAGCTGCGGGGGGTAAAAACATTCAGTACTTC. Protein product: CASSPSAAGGKNIQYF.

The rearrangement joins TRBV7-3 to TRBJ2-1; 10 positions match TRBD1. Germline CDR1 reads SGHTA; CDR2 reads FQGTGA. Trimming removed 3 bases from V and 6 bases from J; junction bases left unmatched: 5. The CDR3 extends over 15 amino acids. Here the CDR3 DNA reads TGTGCCAGCAGCTTTGGGACAGGGGCGACCAATGAGCAGTTCTTC. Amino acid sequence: CASSFGTGATNEQFF. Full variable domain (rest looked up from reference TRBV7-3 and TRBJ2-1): GAGVSQTPSNKVTEKGKYVELRCDPISGHTALYWYRQSLGQGPEFLIYFQGTGAADDSGLPNDRFFAVRPEGSVSTLKIQRTERGDSAVYLCASSFGTGATNEQFFGPGTRLTVL.

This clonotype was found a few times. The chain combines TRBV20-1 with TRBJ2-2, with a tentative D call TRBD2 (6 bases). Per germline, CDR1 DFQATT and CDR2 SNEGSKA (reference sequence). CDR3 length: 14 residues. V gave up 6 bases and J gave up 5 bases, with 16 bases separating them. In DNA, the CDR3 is TGCAGTGCCGCAGTGGGGGGTTCAACCGGGGAGCTGTTTTTT. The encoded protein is CSAAVGGSTGELFF.

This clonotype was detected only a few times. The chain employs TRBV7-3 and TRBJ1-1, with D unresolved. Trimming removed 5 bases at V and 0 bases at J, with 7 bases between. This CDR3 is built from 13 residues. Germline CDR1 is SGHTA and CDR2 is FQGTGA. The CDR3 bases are TGTGCCAGCAGCCAGGCTATGAACACTGAAGCTTTCTTT. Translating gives CASSQAMNTEAFF.

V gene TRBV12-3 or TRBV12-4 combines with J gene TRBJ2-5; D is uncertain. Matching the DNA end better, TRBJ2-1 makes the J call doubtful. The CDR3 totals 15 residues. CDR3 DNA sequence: TGTGCCAGCAGTCACCGGACCAATGCTCAAGAGACCCAGTTCTTC. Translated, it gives CASSHRTNAQETQFF.

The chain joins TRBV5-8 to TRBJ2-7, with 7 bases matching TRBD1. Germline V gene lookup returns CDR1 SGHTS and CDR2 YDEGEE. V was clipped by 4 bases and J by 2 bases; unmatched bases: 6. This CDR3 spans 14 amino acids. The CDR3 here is CASSTGQPAYEQYF. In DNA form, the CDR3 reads TGTGCCAGCAGCACGGGACAGCCAGCCTACGAGCAGTACTTC. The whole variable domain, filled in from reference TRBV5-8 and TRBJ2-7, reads EAGVTQSPTHLIKTRGQQATLRCSPISGHTSVYWYQQALGLGLQFLLWYDEGEERNRGNFPPRFSGRQFPNYSSELNVNALELEDSALYLCASSTGQPAYEQYFGPGTRLTVT.